This T cell receptor (beta chain) was sequenced during a study of T cells after posttransplantation cyclophosphamide (dated by TCRdb to the mid-2010s). With respect to the entire study: T cell repertoire reconstitution was tracked by TRB sequencing after myeloablative bone marrow transplantation in which posttransplantation cyclophosphamide was used as GVHD prophylaxis. Antigen receptor sequencing was done on samples from about 38 PTCy-treated patients and from approximately 16 related bone marrow donors of those patients. Blood from every one of the roughly 33 PTCy patients who had 1-year posttransplant specimens underwent TRB sequencing. In 3 patients, up to about 3 additional blood samples taken between 2 and 5.2 years after transplant also underwent TRB sequencing, as did pretransplant blood from 4 patients. TRA and TRB clonality were tightly correlated in several samples, so subsequent TCR analyses focused on TRB only. Public TRB sequences were searched against a database of over 3,000 sequences associated with responses to pathogens, tumor antigens, self-antigens and alloantigens. The study at large found these results: Donor-recipient similarity was low at 1-2 months but rose over the first year, and later blood repertoires were often dominated by donor CD8+ memory clones. The TRB repertoires of T cells infiltrating skin or GI tract showed only limited overlap with the TRB repertoires of T cells in blood. Across 45 or so patients, TRB clonality was highly associated with recipient CMV seropositivity and CMV reactivation, and PTCy diversity was similar to diversity in CNI/methotrexate controls.

Of note for this clone: What antigen it recognizes has not been identified. Per-nucleotide qualities are absent, and no much larger clonotype sits a single base away.

The control cohort was 11 patients given myeloablative marrow transplants with methotrexate plus a calcineurin inhibitor, sampled 1 year after transplant. Peripheral blood and bone marrow mononuclear cells were isolated by Ficoll-Hypaque density centrifugation and cryopreserved. Genomic DNA was the input for TRB sequencing, which was run either with the immunoSEQ assay at survey resolution or with the hsTCRB kit. Per the original workflow: The immunoSEQ software handled initial read processing, and the LymphoSeq R package was used for repertoire analyses. Clonality was calculated as 1 minus normalized Shannon entropy, and the Gini coefficient was also calculated for each TRB dataset. Phenotypes of unsorted samples were inferred by mapping TRB sequences from sorted subsets of the recipient or donor onto unsorted samples of the same recipient. Not all clones reach the TCRdb copy of this immuneACCESS table, which keeps in-frame sequences only. Checked studies attribute under half of the gap to unresolved V genes and leave the rest unexplained. The DNA was the basis for D and trimming; V, J and clone size are from that table. Counted in this sample were over 3,000 clones; roughly 77% of them appeared once. The ten biggest clones cover 45% to 65% of the sample.

Its CDR3 holds 15 amino acids, cysteine through phenylalanine. Only the CDR3 DNA is retained, 45 bases long and in frame from the first base. The germline V gene gives CDR1 as SGHRS and CDR2 as YFSETQ. Relative to germline, V is missing 4 bases and J is missing 4 bases, with 7 bases of the junction outside any gene match. The chain joins TRBV5-1 to TRBJ1-2, with TRBD1 matching 10 junction bases. The clonotype originates from a female patient aged 50-59 years who received an allogeneic stem cell transplant from an unrelated donor, was CMV-positive, and had acute and chronic GVHD. After a transplant, some of the T cells may come from the graft donor. The source was PBMCs, collected after allogeneic stem cell transplant with calcineurin inhibitor and methotrexate. The bases are TGCGCCAGCAGCGAAGGACAGGGGGGCGTCTATGGCTACACCTTC. It translates to CASSEGQGGVYGYTF.